A selection of T cell receptor beta chains follows, all from one sample in a study of early stage breast cancer tumors. Clones were read by immunoSEQ multiplex PCR, and TCRdb kept only the in-frame ones, dropping some. The table shows 40,000 to 60,000 clones, with around 78% occurring only once. What was sequenced was blood. The receptors were sampled from a person between 35 and 49 years old with breast cancer. CDR3s include the opening cysteine and the closing phenylalanine or tryptophan. The D gene is left open where the match is weak. Rows may omit the clone size; those that give it use once, few, many or a size class.

v_gene: TRBV4-2
abundance: -
d_gene: TRBD2
j_gene: TRBJ2-7
CDR3nt: TGTGCCAGCAGCCAGGGGACTAGCGGGAGTTATGGTGAGCAGTACTTC
CDR3aa: CASSQGTSGSYGEQYF

v_gene: TRBV4-1
abundance: -
d_gene: TRBD2
j_gene: TRBJ2-5
CDR3nt: TGCGCCAGCAGCCTAAGGGGACTAGCGGGAGAGACCCAGTACTTC
CDR3aa: CASSLRGLAGETQYF

v_gene: TRBV7-6
abundance: -
d_gene: -
j_gene: TRBJ2-7
CDR3nt: TGTGCCAGCAGTCTAGGGCCAGGGACATTCTACGAGCAGTACTTC
CDR3aa: CASSLGPGTFYEQYF

v_gene: TRBV11-2
abundance: -
d_gene: -
j_gene: TRBJ2-7
CDR3nt: TGTGCCAGCAGCCCCACGAGGGCGTCGAGTCTCTACGAGCAGTACTTC
CDR3aa: CASSPTRASSLYEQYF

v_gene: TRBV11-3
abundance: -
d_gene: -
j_gene: TRBJ2-7
CDR3nt: TGTGCCAGCAGCTCCGGTAACTACGAGCAGTACTTC
CDR3aa: CASSSGNYEQYF

v_gene: TRBV4-2
abundance: -
d_gene: -
j_gene: TRBJ1-1
CDR3nt: TGTGCCAGCAGCCAAGATCGGGAGGGGATGAACACTGAAGCTTTCTTT
CDR3aa: CASSQDREGMNTEAFF

v_gene: TRBV18
abundance: once
d_gene: -
j_gene: TRBJ2-5
CDR3nt: TGTGCCAGCTCCGAGTCGGGTAGGGAGACCCAGTACTTC
CDR3aa: CASSESGRETQYF

v_gene: TRBV29-1
abundance: -
d_gene: TRBD1
j_gene: TRBJ1-2
CDR3nt: TGCAGCGTTGACGGGGGGCCAGGGGGCGACACCTATGGCTACACCTTC
CDR3aa: CSVDGGPGGDTYGYTF

v_gene: TRBV14
abundance: once
d_gene: -
j_gene: TRBJ2-1
CDR3nt: TGTGCCAGCAGCCAAGATACCAGTTCGGTCGGGTTCTTC
CDR3aa: CASSQDTSSVGFF

v_gene: TRBV27
abundance: -
d_gene: -
j_gene: TRBJ1-5
CDR3nt: TGTGCCAGCAGTTTCTCTGGACAGCTCCAGCCCCAGCATTTT
CDR3aa: CASSFSGQLQPQHF

v_gene: TRBV6-1
abundance: -
d_gene: -
j_gene: TRBJ2-5
CDR3nt: TGTGCCAGCAGGGTTGAGGCGGCCCAAGAGACCCAGTACTTC
CDR3aa: CASRVEAAQETQYF

v_gene: TRBV2
abundance: few
d_gene: TRBD1
j_gene: TRBJ2-2
CDR3nt: TGTGCCAGCAGTGAACCGAACACAGGGGGCCTTGACACCGGGGAGCTGTTTTTT
CDR3aa: CASSEPNTGGLDTGELFF

v_gene: TRBV30
abundance: -
d_gene: -
j_gene: TRBJ2-1
CDR3nt: TGTGCCTGGAGTGCCACGGGGAATGAGCAGTTCTTC
CDR3aa: CAWSATGNEQFF

v_gene: TRBV18
abundance: -
d_gene: TRBD1
j_gene: TRBJ2-7
CDR3nt: TGTGCCAGCTCACCCGTGGGGACAGGGAGTCCCTACGAGCAGTACTTC
CDR3aa: CASSPVGTGSPYEQYF

v_gene: TRBV4-1
abundance: -
d_gene: -
j_gene: TRBJ2-2
CDR3nt: TGCGCCAGCAGCCAATTGAACACCGGGGAGCTGTTTTTT
CDR3aa: CASSQLNTGELFF

v_gene: TRBV18
abundance: -
d_gene: -
j_gene: TRBJ2-3
CDR3nt: TGTGCCAGCTCACCAAGGGCAGGTCACACAGATACGCAGTATTTT
CDR3aa: CASSPRAGHTDTQYF

v_gene: TRBV30
abundance: -
d_gene: -
j_gene: TRBJ1-2
CDR3nt: TGTGCCTGGAGTCCGGGGTTGAGCTATGGCTACACCTTC
CDR3aa: CAWSPGLSYGYTF

v_gene: TRBV29-1
abundance: -
d_gene: -
j_gene: TRBJ2-7
CDR3nt: TGCAGCGTTACTAGTGCTGGCGAGCAGTACTTC
CDR3aa: CSVTSAGEQYF

v_gene: TRBV5-1
abundance: -
d_gene: TRBD2
j_gene: TRBJ2-1
CDR3nt: TGCGCCAGCAGCCCACGACTAGCGGGAGGAACGAATGAGCAGTTCTTC
CDR3aa: CASSPRLAGGTNEQFF

v_gene: TRBV6-1
abundance: -
d_gene: -
j_gene: TRBJ2-7
CDR3nt: TGTGCCAGCCGATCCGACGTCTACGAGCAGTACTTC
CDR3aa: CASRSDVYEQYF

v_gene: TRBV5-4
abundance: -
d_gene: TRBD1
j_gene: TRBJ2-2
CDR3nt: TGTGCCAGCAGCTCGGGACAGGTCCTCACCGGGGAGCTGTTTTTT
CDR3aa: CASSSGQVLTGELFF

v_gene: TRBV5-6
abundance: -
d_gene: TRBD2
j_gene: TRBJ2-5
CDR3nt: TGTGCCAGCAGCTTGGCCTGGGGGGAGGGCACTGTCGGAGAGACCCAGTACTTC
CDR3aa: CASSLAWGEGTVGETQYF

v_gene: TRBV5-1
abundance: -
d_gene: -
j_gene: TRBJ2-1
CDR3nt: TGCGCCAGCAGCTTGGGACTAGTCGGGTTTAATGAGCAGTTCTTC
CDR3aa: CASSLGLVGFNEQFF

v_gene: TRBV4-2
abundance: once
d_gene: -
j_gene: TRBJ2-5
CDR3nt: TGTGCCAGCAGCCAAGGAGGGCTCCAAGAGACCCAGTACTTC
CDR3aa: CASSQGGLQETQYF

v_gene: TRBV2
abundance: -
d_gene: -
j_gene: TRBJ1-2
CDR3nt: TGTGCCAGCAGTGGGGTCAGGGCGGGCTACACCTTC
CDR3aa: CASSGVRAGYTF

v_gene: TRBV5-4
abundance: -
d_gene: -
j_gene: TRBJ2-5
CDR3nt: TGTGCCAGCAGCTTGTATAGCAGGGGAGGAGAGACCCAGTACTTC
CDR3aa: CASSLYSRGGETQYF

v_gene: TRBV5-6
abundance: -
d_gene: -
j_gene: TRBJ1-1
CDR3nt: TGTGCCAGCAGCTTGGGGTACGGGAGGAACACTGAAGCTTTCTTT
CDR3aa: CASSLGYGRNTEAFF

v_gene: TRBV30
abundance: -
d_gene: -
j_gene: TRBJ1-3
CDR3nt: TGTGCCTGGACCACCGGGGGAAACACCATATATTTT
CDR3aa: CAWTTGGNTIYF

v_gene: TRBV19
abundance: -
d_gene: -
j_gene: TRBJ2-6
CDR3nt: TGTGCCAGTAGTTTTCTATCCGGGGCCAACGTCCTGACTTTC
CDR3aa: CASSFLSGANVLTF

v_gene: TRBV15
abundance: -
d_gene: -
j_gene: TRBJ1-1
CDR3nt: TGTGCCACCAGCAGAGATCGGGGGGAGAGGGGCACTGAAGCTTTCTTT
CDR3aa: CATSRDRGERGTEAFF

v_gene: TRBV20-1
abundance: -
d_gene: -
j_gene: TRBJ1-2
CDR3nt: TGCAGTGCTAGCGATGGGTATGGCTACACCTTC
CDR3aa: CSASDGYGYTF

v_gene: TRBV20-1
abundance: -
d_gene: -
j_gene: TRBJ2-3
CDR3nt: TGCAGTGCCTCTTCCGATACGCAGTATTTT
CDR3aa: CSASSDTQYF

v_gene: TRBV18
abundance: -
d_gene: -
j_gene: TRBJ2-5
CDR3nt: TGTGCCAGCTCACCCGCTGGGGTTCAAGAGACCCAGTACTTC
CDR3aa: CASSPAGVQETQYF

v_gene: TRBV7-2
abundance: -
d_gene: TRBD2
j_gene: TRBJ2-1
CDR3nt: TGTGCCAGCACAACGACTAGCGGGACCCCCAATGAGCAGTTCTTC
CDR3aa: CASTTTSGTPNEQFF

v_gene: TRBV7-2
abundance: -
d_gene: -
j_gene: TRBJ2-5
CDR3nt: TGTGCCAGCAGCTTAGCGTCGGGCAGCTACCGAGAGACCCAGTACTTC
CDR3aa: CASSLASGSYRETQYF

v_gene: TRBV25-1
abundance: once
d_gene: -
j_gene: TRBJ1-1
CDR3nt: TGTGCCAGCAGTTACAGGGAGTACACTGAAGCTTTCTTT
CDR3aa: CASSYREYTEAFF

v_gene: TRBV7-6
abundance: -
d_gene: -
j_gene: TRBJ2-2
CDR3nt: TGTGCCAGCAGCTTTTTTGGTAGTAACGCCGGGGAGCTGTTTTTT
CDR3aa: CASSFFGSNAGELFF

v_gene: TRBV5-1
abundance: -
d_gene: TRBD2
j_gene: TRBJ2-1
CDR3nt: TGCGCCAGCAGCTTGGTTGCGGGAGTAGGCTATGAGCAGTTCTTC
CDR3aa: CASSLVAGVGYEQFF

v_gene: TRBV6-5
abundance: few
d_gene: -
j_gene: TRBJ1-2
CDR3nt: TGTGCCAGCAGTTACTCTGGGGCCGATGGCTACACCTTC
CDR3aa: CASSYSGADGYTF

v_gene: TRBV11-2
abundance: -
d_gene: TRBD1
j_gene: TRBJ2-7
CDR3nt: TGTGCCAGCAGCCCTAGGACAGGTCAAAGGTCGACCTACGAGCAGTACTTC
CDR3aa: CASSPRTGQRSTYEQYF

v_gene: TRBV6-1
abundance: -
d_gene: TRBD1
j_gene: TRBJ1-5
CDR3nt: TGTGCCAGCAGTTTGAACAGGGGAAATAATCAGCCCCAGCATTTT
CDR3aa: CASSLNRGNNQPQHF

v_gene: TRBV6-6
abundance: -
d_gene: -
j_gene: TRBJ1-1
CDR3nt: TGTGCCAGCAGAGCCCTCGGGGTCAGTAACACTGAAGCTTTCTTT
CDR3aa: CASRALGVSNTEAFF

v_gene: TRBV9
abundance: -
d_gene: -
j_gene: TRBJ2-5
CDR3nt: TGTGCCAGCAGCCCGACGGGCGGCTATGGGACCCAGTACTTC
CDR3aa: CASSPTGGYGTQYF

v_gene: TRBV6-5
abundance: -
d_gene: TRBD2
j_gene: TRBJ2-7
CDR3nt: TGTGCCAGCAGTTTAGCGGGGGTCGACTACGAGCAGTACTTC
CDR3aa: CASSLAGVDYEQYF

v_gene: TRBV18
abundance: few
d_gene: -
j_gene: TRBJ1-1
CDR3nt: TGTGCCAGCTCACCAGCGGGGGGAACTGAAGCTTTCTTT
CDR3aa: CASSPAGGTEAFF